This T cell receptor (beta chain) was identified in a study of cytomegalovirus exposure and HLA in healthy donors. Findings and limits, study-wide: Later analysis suggested links between common viral pathogens and several top significant clusters. Most subjects' HLA-A and HLA-B alleles were reportedly predicted from TCR beta sequences.

The V gene end was trimmed by 6 bases and the J gene end by 0 bases; junction bases not matched to a gene: 12. CDR1 is SQVTM and CDR2 is ANQGSEA in the germline V gene. This CDR3 region has 18 residues. Regarding donors, all were healthy bone marrow donors. Of note for this clone: Its antigen is as yet unknown.

Primers: 60 Vbeta forward and 13 Jbeta reverse. Per the original methods: In a later analysis, of approximately 81 million unique beta chains, 9 million to 11 million appeared in at least two donors. The method was immunoSEQ multiplex PCR; TCRdb's version includes in-frame clones alone and lacks a portion of them. D and trimming come from the DNA, and the V and J calls and clone size come from that table. This repertoire shows 180,000 or so clones, over 75% found once; its top ten account for almost 6.5%. Sequences were obtained from PBMCs. V is TRBV29-1 and J is TRBJ2-1; 12 bases map to TRBD2. This TCR was sampled from a man aged 40-55 years in good health and CMV-seropositive. The CDR3 nucleotides read TGCAGCGTAGCACTAGCGGGAGGTCCTCCCAGCTCCTACAATGAGCAGTTCTTC. It yields the protein CSVALAGGPPSSYNEQFF.